The text below deals with one TCR beta chain. The target antigen is unknown. TCRdb recomputed calls from the reads with MiXCR, one row per CDR3 protein. Of over 300,000 distinct CDR3 sequences listed, about a sixth were seen once; the top ten hold around 12%. The data originate from a study of T cell repertoires in cytomegalovirus infection. Study-wide context: Public TCR beta signatures marked donors with CMV infection and the matching HLA.

Study results and limitations: HLA-C-restricted, CMV-specific TCR beta clonotypes were dominant ex vivo.

Specimen: PBMCs. The sequence was obtained from a human donor in good health (CMV status not recorded). Some clones in this sample may be carry-over from other donors' samples.

CDR3 DNA sequence: TGTGCCACCAGCGGAACGGACAGGGGGTACACTGAAGCTTTCTTT. Its protein product is CATSGTDRGYTEAFF. The V gene is TRBV15, the J gene TRBJ1-1; 10 positions match TRBD1. CDR3 length equals 15 residues. Germline lookup yields CDR1 LNHNV and CDR2 YYDKDF (reference sequence). V gave up 5 bases and J gave up 3 bases; unmatched junction bases: 6.